This TCR beta chain was identified in a study of PD-L1 blockade in urothelial cancer. In the study overall: Patients started atezolizumab around 2014, 1,200 mg intravenously every 3 weeks. A median blood sample held 141,255 T cells and roughly 79,000 unique TCRs.

Deletions cut 4 bases from V and 0 bases from J, with 15 bases between. Germline-derived CDR1 and CDR2 are MGHRA and YSYEKL. The CDR3 runs to 16 residues. Sequencing used immunoSEQ multiplex PCR; TCRdb keeps in-frame clones, though not all of them. The repertoire consists of about 130,000 clones, with about 82% occurring once and the leading ten covering roughly 2.6%. Regarding time point: peripheral blood 6 weeks after treatment start. Peripheral blood mononuclear cells were collected from every patient before and during treatment, yielding between 1 and 8 samples per patient. The receptor was isolated from a man in his forties or fifties with urothelial cancer. The sample here was PBMCs, taken around atezolizumab (anti-PD-L1) treatment. The genes are TRBV4-1 and TRBJ1-2; no firm D call. The CDR3 DNA reads as TGCGCCAGCAGCCTCGGAGAGGGAGCAACTAACTATGGCTACACCTTC. It yields the protein CASSLGEGATNYGYTF.